This is a list of T cell receptor beta chains from one sample in a study of siplizumab effects on memory and regulatory T cells. Method: immunoSEQ multiplex PCR; TCRdb's copy keeps in-frame clones and lacks some. The sample holds 99,000 or so clones, about 93% seen once. The sequenced sample was non-Treg CD4+ T cells sorted from blood. Receptors originate from a human donor in good health. The CDR3 runs from the conserved cysteine through the conserved F or W.

V gene: TRBV19; CDR3 protein: CASSRVARTNEKLFF
V gene: TRBV10-3; CDR3 protein: CAISGGMNTEAFF
V gene: TRBV18; CDR3 protein: CASSPERVTGELFF
V gene: TRBV30; CDR3 protein: CAWSVGPSGYTF
V gene: TRBV7-7; CDR3 protein: CASSLLQGYEQYF
V gene: TRBV7-9; CDR3 protein: CASSLASGTRKLFF
V gene: TRBV25-1; CDR3 protein: CASSEFSVDEQYF
V gene: TRBV18; CDR3 protein: CASSPQNQGNTEAFF
V gene: TRBV9; CDR3 protein: CASSVGRQNNIKETQYF
V gene: TRBV20-1; CDR3 protein: CSASGTDEAFF
V gene: TRBV30; CDR3 protein: CAWSGGRSGNTIYF
V gene: TRBV19; CDR3 protein: CASSIPVGDTEAFF
V gene: TRBV19; CDR3 protein: CASSMRGYYGYTF
V gene: TRBV28; CDR3 protein: CASSTGAPNTEAFF
V gene: TRBV5-1; CDR3 protein: CASSPFDGLSLSGANVLTF
V gene: TRBV5-1; CDR3 protein: CASSLDGSPYEQYF
V gene: TRBV7-3; CDR3 protein: CASSLEPEQYF
V gene: TRBV11-3; CDR3 protein: CASSFRQGGTGELFF
V gene: TRBV4-1; CDR3 protein: CASSQVVSAGVRNEQYF
V gene: TRBV12-1; CDR3 protein: CASSFEGQPQHF
V gene: TRBV4-2; CDR3 protein: CASSQVRLARTDTQYF
V gene: TRBV4-1; CDR3 protein: CASSKLSGNTIYF
V gene: TRBV7-8; CDR3 protein: CASSLGQTPSSYNSPLHF
V gene: TRBV28; CDR3 protein: CASTSIQGYEQYF
V gene: TRBV5-1; CDR3 protein: CASSLAVNTGELFF
V gene: TRBV6-5; CDR3 protein: CASSSVGGHPQETQYF
V gene: TRBV5-1; CDR3 protein: CASRTSGRISDTQYF
V gene: TRBV5-1; CDR3 protein: CASSLDLRQETQYF
V gene: TRBV5-1; CDR3 protein: CASSTGQGAWGYTF
V gene: TRBV29-1; CDR3 protein: CSVLGDRDWGNIQYF
V gene: TRBV14; CDR3 protein: CASSHPHQGTNYEQYF
V gene: TRBV27; CDR3 protein: CASSLWGSISEQYF
V gene: TRBV7-9; CDR3 protein: CASSRLGTLQETQYF
V gene: TRBV19; CDR3 protein: CASSIRQGNQPQHF
V gene: TRBV5-1; CDR3 protein: CASSLFGQGVVAEAFF
V gene: TRBV10-2; CDR3 protein: CAAQGAQGHTEAFF
V gene: TRBV5-8; CDR3 protein: CASSLVRGGTGELFF
V gene: TRBV6-6; CDR3 protein: CASSPPTGSDGYTF
V gene: TRBV6-1; CDR3 protein: CALAGTIYNEQFF
V gene: TRBV28; CDR3 protein: CASSDPPGLQFF
V gene: TRBV30; CDR3 protein: CAWSTRRTAAYEQYF
V gene: TRBV28; CDR3 protein: CASSFEGAESPDTQYF
V gene: TRBV10-3; CDR3 protein: CAISRRDRGREQYF
V gene: TRBV5-1; CDR3 protein: CASSFQNTDTQYF
V gene: TRBV19; CDR3 protein: CASIRTINTGELFF
V gene: TRBV5-1; CDR3 protein: CASSLGGSQPQHF
V gene: TRBV11-3; CDR3 protein: CASSLEGGSYEQYF
V gene: TRBV9; CDR3 protein: CASSVRDTQYF
V gene: TRBV23-1; CDR3 protein: CAGQREQHFSGNTIYF
V gene: TRBV6-1; CDR3 protein: CASSVGTSGRKGYVEQYF
V gene: TRBV25-1; CDR3 protein: CASSEGTAANEKLFF
V gene: TRBV28; CDR3 protein: CASSLYGQGNEKLFF
V gene: TRBV5-1; CDR3 protein: CASGISGPYEQYF
V gene: TRBV2; CDR3 protein: CASNPRTSGSILYHEQFF
V gene: TRBV7-2; CDR3 protein: CASSFARVGYTF
V gene: TRBV5-4; CDR3 protein: CASSLTLSADTQYF